This T cell receptor (beta chain) was retrieved from a study of T cell responses to AZD1222 COVID-19 vaccine. V lost 3 bases and J lost 4, with 9 bases in between. This CDR3 has 13 amino acids. The data were produced by immunoSEQ multiplex PCR, yet TCRdb's version contains in-frame clones alone and is incomplete. The sample records 160,000 or so clones, 90% being singletons. This sample comprised peripheral blood, obtained on day 0 of AZD1222 vaccination. The V call is TRBV12-3 or TRBV12-4, the J call TRBJ1-2; no firm D call. The receptor was derived from an adult in good health. CDR3 DNA sequence: TGTGCCAGCAGTTTCTCTTTTTCCTATGGCTACACCTTC. Translating it yields CASSFSFSYGYTF.